These 25 T cell receptor beta chains came from one sample sequenced in a study of shared clonotypes between healthy human individuals (TCRdb year 2020). Libraries were made using the immunoSEQ multiplex PCR assay. TCRdb re-hosts the immuneACCESS table, in-frame sequences only. Its copies lack some clones; in the studies checked, an unresolved V gene accounts for under half of them, and the cause for the rest is not known. The sample records fewer than 850,000 clones, less than 95% of which are singletons. The ten most abundant clones make up about 33% of the sample. Sequenced input: memory CD8+ T cells from PBMCs. According to the study, the label for this sample's cell subset or site signals: CD45RO+ cells pooled with CCR7-negative TemRA cells. The receptors were gathered from a man in his late teens or twenties in good health. Some clones in this sample may be carry-over from other donors' samples.

The chain uses TRBV7-3 and TRBJ2-7; weak D call: TRBD1 (6 bases). The V gene's germline CDR1 is SGHTA and CDR2 FQGTGA. Trimming took 5 bases from V and 3 from J, leaving 17 bases between them. The length of the CDR3 is 15 residues. CDR3 sequence: CASSVYGGQYYEQYF. The CDR3 bases are TGTGCCAGCAGCGTTTACGGCGGACAGTACTACGAGCAGTACTTC.

The V call is TRBV4-1, the J call TRBJ1-1; maybe TRBD1 (6 bases). The V end lost 1 base, the J end lost 0 bases, and 18 bases lay between the germline ends. The length of the CDR3 is 18 residues. CDR1 is MGHRA, CDR2 YSYEKL, per germline. This CDR3 is CASSQATGGGLMNTEAFF. The CDR3 DNA sequence: TGCGCCAGCAGCCAAGCGACGGGTGGGGGCTTAATGAACACTGAAGCTTTCTTT.

The chain uses TRBV29-1 and TRBJ2-1, with 9 bases that match TRBD2. The CDR3 totals 14 residues. Germline V lookup: CDR1 SQVTM, CDR2 ANQGSEA. The V gene end was trimmed by 6 bases and the J gene end by 3 bases; junction bases not matched to a gene: 6. For the CDR3, the DNA is TGCAGCGTGTACGGGACTAGCATCTACAATGAGCAGTTCTTC. This translates into CSVYGTSIYNEQFF.

The chain carries TRBV18 and TRBJ2-7; 7 bases map to TRBD2. CDR1 and CDR2 from the germline V gene are KGHSH and LQKENI. The length of the CDR3 is 15 residues. The V segment lost 0 bases and the J segment 2 bases; nucleotides outside the gene matches: 4. The CDR3 region has the DNA TGTGCCAGCTCACCACCTGAGGGAGGGCCCTACGAGCAGTACTTC. Translation: CASSPPEGGPYEQYF. Full variable domain (remainder filled in from reference TRBV18 and TRBJ2-7): NAGVMQNPRHLVRRRGQEARLRCSPMKGHSHVYWYRQLPEEGLKFMVYLQKENIIDESGMPKERFSAEFPKEGPSILRIQQVVRGDSAAYFCASSPPEGGPYEQYFGPGTRLTVT.

The CDR3 nucleotides read TGCGCCAGCAGTGACGGTGGGATGTTGAACAATGAGCAGTTCTTC. Protein product: CASSDGGMLNNEQFF. This chain joins TRBV10-1 and TRBJ2-1; D uncertain. The CDR3 contains 15 residues. Germline lookup yields CDR1 WNHNN and CDR2 SYGVQD (reference sequence). V was cut by 3 bases and J by 5 bases, with 14 bases left in between.

The chain employs TRBV9 and TRBJ1-4; D not resolved. The CDR3 runs 17 residues. CDR1 and CDR2 from the germline V gene are SGDLS and YYNGEE. V was pared by 3 bases and J by 0 bases, with 15 bases between. Written as DNA, the CDR3 is TGTGCCAGCAGCGCCGGGCAGAGACCCACAACTAATGAAAAACTGTTTTTT. Residues: CASSAGQRPTTNEKLFF.

The chain employs TRBV7-9 and TRBJ1-2; D may be TRBD1 (5 bases). This CDR3 is built from 13 residues. From germline, CDR1 is SEHNR and CDR2 FQNEAQ (reference sequence). Trimming shortened V by 5 bases and J by 4 bases, and 11 bases separated the two germline ends. The CDR3 DNA is TGTGCCAGCAGCCAAAGGGGCAGCTATGGCTACACCTTC. Translation: CASSQRGSYGYTF.

This chain uses TRBV9 with TRBJ2-2; D not resolved. With 0 bases removed from V and 9 bases from J, the gap between germline ends came to 12 bases. The germline CDR1 and CDR2 sequences are SGDLS and YYNGEE. The CDR3 is made up of 14 amino acids. The CDR3, as DNA: TGTGCCAGCAGCGTAGGGGCCAGCCCACGGGAGCTGTTTTTT. Translating gives CASSVGASPRELFF.

The gene calls are TRBV7-8 and TRBJ2-7; no definite D call. This CDR3 comprises 15 residues. V lost 0 bases to trimming and J lost 0 bases, with 9 bases between them. CDR1 is SGHVS and CDR2 is FQNEAQ in the germline V gene. The CDR3 sequence: CASSLAAQGSYEQYF. In nucleotides, the CDR3 is TGTGCCAGCAGCTTAGCTGCACAAGGCTCCTACGAGCAGTACTTC.

The CDR3 spells CASSLSGGGTYEQYF. CDR3 coding DNA: TGTGCCAGCAGTTTATCGGGGGGAGGGACCTACGAGCAGTACTTC. The chain recombines TRBV27 with TRBJ2-7; 7 nucleotides align to TRBD2. Trimming took 0 bases from V and 2 from J; bases not matched to a gene: 4. The CDR3 loop spans 15 amino acids. Germline loops: CDR1 MNHEY, CDR2 SMNVEV (reference sequence).

The chain combines TRBV11-2 with TRBJ2-1; D is undetermined. CDR1 is SGHAT, CDR2 FQNNGV, per germline. Trimming stripped 2 bases from V and 0 bases from J, with 11 bases between. This CDR3 is 16 amino acids long. Here the CDR3 DNA reads TGTGCCAGCAGCTTAAGTCGAACGTACTCCTACAATGAGCAGTTCTTC. As protein: CASSLSRTYSYNEQFF.

This chain joins TRBV6-6 and TRBJ1-2; the match to TRBD1 covers 8 bases. The CDR3 totals 15 residues. The V gene's germline CDR1 is MNHNY and CDR2 SVGAGI (reference sequence). V trimming: 0 bases; J trimming: 7 bases; junction bases outside the gene matches: 7. CDR3 sequence (DNA): TGTGCCAGCAGTTACTCTCCGACAGGGGAGAGTGGCTACACCTTC. As protein: CASSYSPTGESGYTF.

The gene calls are TRBV27 and TRBJ2-2, with D hard to call. Germline lookup yields CDR1 MNHEY and CDR2 SMNVEV (reference sequence). V lost 6 bases to trimming and J lost 6 bases, with 17 bases between them. The CDR3 consists of 15 residues. CDR3 DNA sequence: TGTGCCAGCAGCCCCTCGCCCGGGCGCCCCGGGGAGCTGTTTTTT. Protein product: CASSPSPGRPGELFF.

The rearrangement links TRBV28 to TRBJ2-4; D possibly matches TRBD1 or TRBD2 (6 bases each). Per the germline V gene, CDR1 is MDHEN and CDR2 is SYDVKM. Trimming took 2 bases from V and 9 from J, leaving 14 bases between them. CDR3 length: 14 amino acids. The CDR3 sequence: CASSLKGGLGIQYF. CDR3 DNA: TGTGCCAGCAGTTTAAAGGGGGGCCTGGGCATTCAGTACTTC.

The CDR3 spells CASSETLNYGYTF. In nucleotides, the CDR3 is TGTGCCAGCAGTGAGACCTTAAACTATGGCTACACCTTC. V is TRBV6-4 and J is TRBJ1-2; D gene ambiguous. Germline lookup yields CDR1 MRHNA and CDR2 SNTAGT. This CDR3 contains 13 residues. V dropped 3 bases and J dropped 2 bases, with 7 bases sitting between them.

The chain uses TRBV18 and TRBJ2-7; D may correspond to TRBD1 or TRBD2 (6 bases each). Germline assignment: CDR1 KGHSH and CDR2 LQKENI. Trimming removed 1 base from V and 0 bases from J, with 19 bases in between. The CDR3 spans 18 residues. DNA of the CDR3: TGTGCCAGCTCACCACTCCCCGGGGGACGGGGACACTCCTACGAGCAGTACTTC. Amino acid sequence: CASSPLPGGRGHSYEQYF.

V and J are TRBV6-4 and TRBJ2-1, with 7 nucleotides matching TRBD2. J lost 2 bases, V lost 3 bases, and 4 bases had no gene match. Looked up from germline, CDR1 is MRHNA and CDR2 is SNTAGT. The CDR3 loop spans 15 amino acids. This CDR3 reads CASSDVAGAYNEQFF. The CDR3 bases are TGTGCCAGCAGTGATGTGGCGGGAGCCTACAATGAGCAGTTCTTC.

The chain links TRBV29-1 to TRBJ1-1, with D possibly TRBD1 on 5 matching bases. V gave up 5 bases and J gave up 0 bases, with 13 bases separating them. Germline assignment: CDR1 SQVTM and CDR2 ANQGSEA. The length of the CDR3 is 14 residues. The CDR3 sequence: CSVLKGLMNTEAFF. The CDR3 bases are TGCAGCGTTTTAAAGGGACTCATGAACACTGAAGCTTTCTTT.

This chain links TRBV7-8 with TRBJ2-7; D ambiguous. This CDR3 contains 15 residues. With 5 bases removed from V and 5 bases from J, the gap between germline ends came to 19 bases. CDR1 and CDR2 from the germline V gene are SGHVS and FQNEAQ. The CDR3 loop is CASSPRLDKSNEQYF. The CDR3 DNA is TGTGCCAGCAGCCCAAGATTGGATAAGAGTAACGAGCAGTACTTC.

The chain recombines TRBV7-9 with TRBJ2-7; TRBD2 is a possible D gene (6 bases). V was trimmed by 4 bases and J by 2 bases, leaving 9 bases between them. CDR1 is SEHNR and CDR2 is FQNEAQ in the germline V gene (reference sequence). The CDR3 is 13 amino acids. The CDR3 coding sequence is TGTGCCAGCAGCTGGGGGGAAACCTACGAGCAGTACTTC. Its protein product is CASSWGETYEQYF.

This chain uses TRBV28 with TRBJ1-1; D is possibly TRBD1 (5 bases). Trimming stripped 1 base from V and 5 bases from J, with 11 bases between. This CDR3 spans 14 amino acids. CDR1 and CDR2 (germline): MDHEN, SYDVKM. CDR3 sequence (DNA): TGTGCCAGCAGTTTATATCGGGGGTCGACTGAAGCTTTCTTT. It specifies CASSLYRGSTEAFF.

The chain recombines TRBV30 with TRBJ1-3; weak D call: TRBD1 (5 bases). Between the trimmed V and J ends, which lost 4 bases and 4 bases, there was a span of 20 bases. The CDR3 has 16 amino acids. Germline values: CDR1 GTSNPN, CDR2 SVGIG (reference sequence). The CDR3 region is CAWKGRGRASGNTIYF. The CDR3 DNA reads as TGTGCCTGGAAAGGCCGGGGCAGGGCAAGCGGAAACACCATATATTTT. The full variable domain, completed using reference TRBV30 and TRBJ1-3, is SQTIHQWPATLVQPVGSPLSLECTVEGTSNPNLYWYRQAAGRGLQLLFYSVGIGQISSEVPQNLSASRPQDRQFILSSKKLLLSDSGFYLCAWKGRGRASGNTIYFGEGSWLTVV.

The CDR3 loop reads CATRDSRALNTEAFF. In DNA form, the CDR3 reads TGTGCCACCCGGGACAGTCGGGCCCTGAACACTGAAGCTTTCTTT. The chain joins TRBV6-6 to TRBJ1-1; 7 positions match TRBD1. V gave up 10 bases and J gave up 0 bases; unmatched junction bases: 11. The CDR3 is 15 amino acids. The germline gives CDR1 MNHNY, CDR2 SVGAGI (reference sequence).

This sequence joins TRBV6-1 and TRBJ2-1, with a weak D call TRBD1 (5 bases). The V gene's germline CDR1 is MNHNS and CDR2 SASEGT. Trimming took off 1 base at V and 2 bases at J, with 9 bases between the two ends. The CDR3 has 15 residues. The CDR3 DNA is TGTGCCAGCAGTGAAGGACAGAGCCCCTACAATGAGCAGTTCTTC. This codes for CASSEGQSPYNEQFF.

The chain links TRBV6-5 to TRBJ1-5, with a possible D match to TRBD1 (6 bases). Germline CDR1 and CDR2: MNHEY and SVGAGI. This CDR3 has 14 residues. Trimming removed 5 bases at V and 2 bases at J, with 10 bases between. CDR3 in DNA: TGTGCCAGCAGTGTCAGGGGAGGCAATCAGCCCCAGCATTTT. Protein sequence: CASSVRGGNQPQHF.